This TCR beta chain comes out of a study of blood T cell repertoires in COVID-19. Study as a whole: Sites in the United States, Italy and Spain provided acute and convalescent COVID-19 samples.

As handled by the study authors: Reference gene primer amplification in the assay estimated nucleated cell counts. The method was immunoSEQ multiplex PCR; TCRdb's version includes in-frame clones alone and lacks a portion of them. V and J calls and clone size are copied from that table; D and trimming were computed from the DNA. The data show 97,000 or so clones, with about nine tenths seen just once and around 4% held by the top ten. The CDR3 consists of 13 residues. Looked up from germline, CDR1 is LNHDA and CDR2 is SQIVND (reference sequence). The junction had 4 bases not matched to a gene; V was cut back by 5 bases and J by 4 bases.

V gene TRBV19 combines with J gene TRBJ1-2; 7 bases line up with TRBD1. The TCR originated in a man younger than 35 with acute or convalescent COVID-19. Specimen: peripheral blood. The DNA of the CDR3 is TGTGCCAGTAGTCCCGGGACAGTCTATGGCTACACCTTC. As protein: CASSPGTVYGYTF. The full variable domain, rest sourced from reference TRBV19 and TRBJ1-2, is DGGITQSPKYLFRKEGQNVTLSCEQNLNHDAMYWYRQDPGQGLRLIYYSQIVNDFQKGDIAEGYSVSREKKESFPLTVTSAQKNPTAFYLCASSPGTVYGYTFGSGTRLTVV.